This paragraph covers one T cell receptor (beta chain) sequence. This sample is drawn from a study of blood T cell repertoires in COVID-19. Overall study context: The samples span acute and convalescent COVID-19 from the United States, Italy and Spain. Sources were T cells, B-cell-depleted T cells, or PBMCs; the material itself was cDNA or gDNA.

This CDR3 comprises 15 residues. The germline CDR1 and CDR2 sequences are SGHKS and YYEKEE (reference sequence). The V and J ends lost 4 bases and 0 bases respectively, with 13 bases between them. As originally analysed: Counts of nucleated cells, estimated from reference gene primer amplification, were obtained. The method was immunoSEQ multiplex PCR; TCRdb's version includes in-frame clones alone and lacks a portion of them. Clone size and the V and J calls come from that table; the DNA yielded D and trimming. The data hold about 40,000 clones, with around 83% observed a single time. The clonotype was recovered from a human donor in a cohort sampled during active COVID-19. The chain has TRBV5-5 and TRBJ1-1, with D possibly TRBD1 on 5 matching bases. The sample consisted of peripheral blood. As DNA, the CDR3 is TGTGCCAGCAGCACCTCCTTAGGGGTGAACACTGAAGCTTTCTTT. Protein: CASSTSLGVNTEAFF.